This passage covers 22 T cell receptor beta chains from one sample sequenced in a study of T cells in Graves' hyperthyroidism and ophthalmopathy (dated by TCRdb to between 2018 and 2020). Library preparation employed multiplex PCR. The sequencer was an Illumina HiSeq 2000. Amplification of TCR beta CDR3 regions was carried out from RNA transcripts. For the first round of RT-PCR on the TCR CDR3, the HTBI primer set was used together with the Qiagen OneStep RT-PCR kit. TCRdb itself trimmed the public reads at Q25 with fastp, ran MiXCR and retained productive beta chains. Rows are unified per CDR3 protein, each entry keeping the most common DNA and genes. The table for this sample lists 300,000 to 500,000 distinct CDR3 sequences; around an eighth of them were counted only once. Around 28% of the sample rests with the top ten. Sequenced sample: blood. Receptors originate from a man between 45 and 60 years old with Graves' ophthalmopathy.

This clonotype has ten or more counts. The chain employs TRBV3-1 and TRBJ2-2, with 8 bases fitting TRBD2. This CDR3 spans 16 amino acids. V shed 3 bases and J 1 base; nucleotides not matched to a gene: 4. Germline lookup yields CDR1 LGHDT and CDR2 YNNKEL (reference sequence). As DNA, the CDR3 is TGTGCCAGCAGCCATCTCGGGGGGGGGAACACCGGGGAGCTGTTTTTT. Its translation is CASSHLGGGNTGELFF.

The V call is TRBV10-2, the J call TRBJ2-1, with 12 bases identical to TRBD2. There are 18 residues in the CDR3. CDR1 WSHSY and CDR2 SAAADI come from the germline V gene. The J segment lost 5 bases and the V segment lost 6 bases, leaving 14 bases of the junction unmatched. DNA for the CDR3: TGCGCCAGCAGCTTAGGACTAGCGGGGAGAGGGGGACACAATGAGCAGTTCTTC. It is translated as CASSLGLAGRGGHNEQFF.

This clonotype was detected many times. This chain connects TRBV12-3 or TRBV12-4 to TRBJ1-1, with 12 positions matching TRBD1. V lost 5 bases and J lost 10; bases outside the gene matches: 14. The CDR3 consists of 16 residues. Written as DNA, the CDR3 is TGTGCCAGCAGTGACCCCCACGGGACAGGGGGCAATGGAGCTTTCTTT. Encoded protein: CASSDPHGTGGNGAFF.

This clonotype was counted only a few times. The chain uses TRBV18 and TRBJ2-1; D is uncertain. V lost 4 bases to trimming and J lost 5 bases, with 15 bases between them. This CDR3 has 15 residues. Looked up from germline, CDR1 is KGHSH and CDR2 is LQKENI. CDR3 loop: CASSRQPPDHNEQFF. The CDR3 nucleotides read TGTGCCAGCTCACGGCAACCCCCCGATCACAATGAGCAGTTCTTC.

There are a few counts of this clonotype. V is TRBV5-4 and J is TRBJ2-1; maybe TRBD1 (5 bases). Per the germline V gene, CDR1 is SGHNT and CDR2 is YYREEE (reference sequence). Trimming removed 6 bases from V and 7 bases from J, with 8 bases in between. CDR3 length: 11 residues. The CDR3 bases are TGTGCCAGCACAGGGCCTAATGAGCAGTTCTTC. Translated: CASTGPNEQFF.

DNA of the CDR3: TGTGCCATCAGTGAGTCATCAGAGACACGCGAGCAGTTCTTC. Translated: CAISESSETREQFF. V usage is TRBV10-3 and J usage is TRBJ2-1; unclear D gene. Germline V lookup: CDR1 ENHRY, CDR2 SYGVKD. The CDR3 extends over 14 amino acids. Trimming left V 0 bases short and J 10 bases short, with 13 bases between.

This clonotype was seen ten or more times. The chain joins TRBV29-1 to TRBJ2-7; no definite D call. V was pared by 0 bases and J by 0 bases, with 9 bases between. Germline V lookup: CDR1 SQVTM, CDR2 ANQGSEA. There are 14 residues in the CDR3. This CDR3 reads CSVEEGSDSYEQYF. As DNA, the CDR3 is TGCAGCGTTGAAGAGGGATCCGACTCCTACGAGCAGTACTTC.

This rearrangement joins TRBV19 to TRBJ2-3, with TRBD1 as a possible D gene (5 bases). Trimming stripped 9 bases from V and 2 bases from J, with 21 bases between. There are 16 residues in the CDR3. Germline V gene lookup returns CDR1 LNHDA and CDR2 SQIVND (reference sequence). The CDR3 spells CASALSATAFTDTQYF. The CDR3 nucleotides read TGTGCCAGCGCCTTGTCGGCGACAGCATTCACAGATACGCAGTATTTT.

This clonotype was detected many times. The V and J genes are TRBV3-1 and TRBJ1-5; 9 bases match TRBD1. The CDR3 runs to 17 residues. Germline lookup yields CDR1 LGHDT and CDR2 YNNKEL (reference sequence). J gave up 2 bases and V 1 base, and 6 bases lay outside the gene matches. DNA for the CDR3: TGTGCCAGCAGCCAAGCGTACCGGGACAGGGGCAATCAGCCCCAGCATTTT. Protein product: CASSQAYRDRGNQPQHF.

This clonotype was seen at least ten times. This chain joins TRBV12-3 or TRBV12-4 and TRBJ2-7; D gene ambiguous. This CDR3 contains 14 residues. V was cut by 3 bases and J by 3 bases, with 12 bases left in between. CDR3 in DNA: TGTGCCAGCAGTTTTGTTCGGCGAATCTACGAGCAGTACTTC. Translating it yields CASSFVRRIYEQYF.

This clonotype was counted only a few times. This sequence joins TRBV28 and TRBJ2-4; D ambiguous. This CDR3 is built from 12 residues. Germline V CDR1 and CDR2: MDHEN, SYDVKM. V lost 3 bases and J 6 bases, leaving 6 bases between the germline ends. The CDR3 reads CASSLLRNIQYF. CDR3 DNA: TGTGCCAGCAGTTTGTTACGAAACATTCAGTACTTC.

Ten or more counts support this clonotype. The chain is built from TRBV10-3 and TRBJ1-1, with D possibly being TRBD1 (6 bases). Germline loops: CDR1 ENHRY, CDR2 SYGVKD. This CDR3 comprises 20 residues. V lost 7 bases to trimming and J lost 3 bases, with 33 bases between them. The CDR3 loop reads CAITPLGGGLFGGKDTEAFF. The CDR3 nucleotides read TGTGCCATCACCCCTTTGGGGGGGGGGCTTTTCGGGGGGAAGGACACTGAAGCTTTCTTT.

In its sample, this clonotype was seen many times. CDR3 protein: CASSSGRYNEQFF. The CDR3 DNA reads TGCGCCAGCAGTAGTGGCAGGTACAATGAGCAGTTCTTC. V usage is TRBV10-1 and J usage is TRBJ2-1; no firm D call. The CDR3 contains 13 residues. The V end lost 5 bases, the J end lost 4 bases, and 9 bases lay between the germline ends. Germline V gene sequence: CDR1 WNHNN, CDR2 SYGVQD (reference sequence).

The sample holds a few counts of this clonotype. The chain combines TRBV25-1 with TRBJ2-7, with TRBD1 identical over 8 bases. The ends lost 4 bases at V and 2 bases at J; junction bases unmatched: 7. CDR1 and CDR2 from the germline V gene are MGHDK and SYGVNS. This CDR3 region has 15 residues. CDR3 DNA sequence: TGTGCCAGCAGTGCGACGACAGGGGACCCCTACGAGCAGTACTTC. It encodes CASSATTGDPYEQYF.

This clonotype was detected many times. The rearrangement uses TRBV5-1 and TRBJ2-5, with D possibly matching TRBD2 (6 bases). The germline gives CDR1 SGHRS, CDR2 YFSETQ. The CDR3 loop spans 15 amino acids. The ends were cut back, 4 bases at V and 1 base at J, with 14 bases in the middle. The CDR3 spells CASSARGGAQETQYF. In DNA form, the CDR3 reads TGCGCCAGCAGCGCCCGCGGCGGGGCCCAAGAGACCCAGTACTTC.

This clonotype was seen many times. The CDR3 region has the DNA TGTGCCAGCAGTACAGGGTCGCGCAATCAGCCCCAGCATTTT. Its protein product is CASSTGSRNQPQHF. This rearrangement joins TRBV28 to TRBJ1-5; D is possibly TRBD1 (6 bases). The CDR3 runs 14 residues. Trimming pared 5 bases from V and 2 bases from J, leaving 10 bases between. CDR1 is MDHEN and CDR2 is SYDVKM in the germline V gene.

Ten or more counts support this clonotype. The rearrangement links TRBV24-1 to TRBJ2-3, with a possible D match to TRBD1 (5 bases). The CDR3 consists of 15 residues. CDR1 is KGHDR, CDR2 SFDVKD, per germline. Trimming removed 3 bases from V and 2 bases from J, with 11 bases in between. The CDR3 nucleotides read TGTGCCACCAGTGATCCAACGACAGTCACAGATACGCAGTATTTT. The encoded protein is CATSDPTTVTDTQYF.

This chain links TRBV27 with TRBJ1-5; the match to TRBD1 covers 8 bases. The trim removed 8 bases at V and 4 bases at J, leaving 10 bases unmatched. Germline CDR1 MNHEY, CDR2 SMNVEV (reference sequence). The CDR3 runs to 15 residues. The CDR3 nucleotides read TGTGCCAGCGGGCCCACAGGACAGGGAAATCAGCCCCAGCATTTT. This translates into CASGPTGQGNQPQHF.

This clonotype was recorded a few times. V and J are TRBV30 and TRBJ1-5; a weak D match, TRBD1 (5 bases). With 0 bases removed from V and 2 bases from J, the gap between germline ends came to 11 bases. The CDR3 loop spans 15 amino acids. CDR1 and CDR2 (germline): GTSNPN, SVGIG (reference sequence). This CDR3 reads CAWSVHGRGNQPQHF. The CDR3 DNA is TGTGCCTGGAGTGTACACGGCAGGGGCAATCAGCCCCAGCATTTT.

This clonotype was recorded at least ten times. The rearrangement joins TRBV7-8 to TRBJ2-5; possible D gene TRBD2, 5 bases. The V end was cut by 5 bases, the J end by 6 bases, with 16 bases between. CDR1 is SGHVS, CDR2 FQNEAQ, per germline. This CDR3 has 14 residues. The CDR3 is CASSQAGGFKTQYF. CDR3 DNA: TGTGCCAGCAGCCAGGCGGGCGGGTTCAAGACCCAGTACTTC.

The chain uses TRBV12-3 or TRBV12-4 and TRBJ2-3, with TRBD2 matching 7 bases. The CDR3 loop spans 11 amino acids. Germline trimming cut 6 bases from V and 11 bases from J; bases unmatched to any gene: 5. CDR3 sequence: CASSPSGGQYF. CDR3 nucleotide sequence: TGTGCCAGCAGCCCGTCGGGGGGGCAGTATTTT.

In its sample, this clonotype was seen many times. The chain employs TRBV27 and TRBJ2-5, with TRBD1 identical over 8 bases. CDR1 is MNHEY and CDR2 is SMNVEV in the germline V gene (reference sequence). V lost 9 bases and J lost 4; bases outside the gene matches: 13. The CDR3 runs 15 residues. CDR3 region: CASRGQGARGETQYF. In nucleotides, the CDR3 is TGTGCCAGTAGAGGGCAGGGGGCGAGGGGAGAGACCCAGTACTTC.